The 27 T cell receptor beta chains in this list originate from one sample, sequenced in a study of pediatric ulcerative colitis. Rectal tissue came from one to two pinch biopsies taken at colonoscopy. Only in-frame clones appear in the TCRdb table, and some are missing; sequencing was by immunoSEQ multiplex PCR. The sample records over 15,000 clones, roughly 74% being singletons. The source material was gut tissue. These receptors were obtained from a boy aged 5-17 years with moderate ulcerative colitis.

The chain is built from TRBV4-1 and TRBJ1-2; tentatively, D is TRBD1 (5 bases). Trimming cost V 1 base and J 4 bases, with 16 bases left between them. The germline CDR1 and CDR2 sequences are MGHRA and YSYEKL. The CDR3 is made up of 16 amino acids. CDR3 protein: CASSQVSGTQAYGYTF. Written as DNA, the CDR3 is TGCGCCAGCAGCCAAGTGTCGGGGACCCAGGCCTATGGCTACACCTTC.

The CDR3 sequence is CASSPWAVAKNIQYF. CDR3 coding DNA: TGTGCCAGCAGCCCCTGGGCAGTAGCCAAAAACATTCAGTACTTC. The V call is TRBV11-2, the J call TRBJ2-4; D remains ambiguous. The ends were cut back, 5 bases at V and 0 bases at J, with 11 bases in the middle. CDR1 SGHAT and CDR2 FQNNGV come from the germline V gene. This CDR3 is built from 15 residues.

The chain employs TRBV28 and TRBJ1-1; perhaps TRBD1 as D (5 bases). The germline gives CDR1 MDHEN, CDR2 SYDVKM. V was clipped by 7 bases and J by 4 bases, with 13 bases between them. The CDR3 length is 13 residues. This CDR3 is CASIVGGGTEAFF. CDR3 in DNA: TGTGCCAGCATCGTCGGCGGGGGCACTGAAGCTTTCTTT.

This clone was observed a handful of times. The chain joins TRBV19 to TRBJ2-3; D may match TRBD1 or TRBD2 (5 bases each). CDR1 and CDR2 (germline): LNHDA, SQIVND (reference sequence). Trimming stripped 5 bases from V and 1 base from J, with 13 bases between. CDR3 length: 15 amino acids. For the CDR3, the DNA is TGTGCCAGTAGTGTGGGGAGCAGGGGCACAGATACGCAGTATTTT. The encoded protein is CASSVGSRGTDTQYF.

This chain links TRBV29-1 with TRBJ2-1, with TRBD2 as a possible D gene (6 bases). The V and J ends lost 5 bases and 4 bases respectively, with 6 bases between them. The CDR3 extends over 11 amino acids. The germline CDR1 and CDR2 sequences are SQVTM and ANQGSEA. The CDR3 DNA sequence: TGCAGCGTTCGGGAGTACAATGAGCAGTTCTTC. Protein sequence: CSVREYNEQFF.

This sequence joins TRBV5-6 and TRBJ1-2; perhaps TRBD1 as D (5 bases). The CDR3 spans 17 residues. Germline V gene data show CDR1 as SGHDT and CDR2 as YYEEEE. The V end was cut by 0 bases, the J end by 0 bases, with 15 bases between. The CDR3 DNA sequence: TGTGCCAGCAGCTTGGAGGGACTCCTTATAGCTAACTATGGCTACACCTTC. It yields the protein CASSLEGLLIANYGYTF.

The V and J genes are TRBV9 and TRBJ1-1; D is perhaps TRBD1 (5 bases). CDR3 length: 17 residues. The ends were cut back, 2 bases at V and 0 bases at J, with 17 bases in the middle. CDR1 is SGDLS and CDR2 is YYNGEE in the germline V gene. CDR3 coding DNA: TGTGCCAGCAGCGTCGTAACCTCGGGACGGTTGAACACTGAAGCTTTCTTT. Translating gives CASSVVTSGRLNTEAFF.

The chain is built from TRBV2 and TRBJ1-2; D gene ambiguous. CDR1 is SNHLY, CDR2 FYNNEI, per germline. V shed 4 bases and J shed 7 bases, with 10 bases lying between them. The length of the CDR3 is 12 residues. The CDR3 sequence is CASSVMGFGYTF. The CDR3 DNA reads TGTGCCAGCAGTGTTATGGGTTTTGGCTACACCTTC.

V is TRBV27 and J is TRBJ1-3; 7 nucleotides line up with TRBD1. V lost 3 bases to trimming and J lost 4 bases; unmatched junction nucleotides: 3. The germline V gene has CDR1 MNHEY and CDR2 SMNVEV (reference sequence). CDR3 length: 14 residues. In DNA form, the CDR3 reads TGTGCCAGCAGTTTGACAGGGCGCGGAAACACCATATATTTT. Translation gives CASSLTGRGNTIYF.

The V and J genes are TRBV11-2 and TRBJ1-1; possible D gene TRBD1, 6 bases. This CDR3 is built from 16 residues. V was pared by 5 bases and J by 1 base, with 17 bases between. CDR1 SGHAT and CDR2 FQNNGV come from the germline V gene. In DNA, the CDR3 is TGTGCCAGCAGCCACCCCGGGACAAGGGCGAACACTGAAGCTTTCTTT. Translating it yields CASSHPGTRANTEAFF.

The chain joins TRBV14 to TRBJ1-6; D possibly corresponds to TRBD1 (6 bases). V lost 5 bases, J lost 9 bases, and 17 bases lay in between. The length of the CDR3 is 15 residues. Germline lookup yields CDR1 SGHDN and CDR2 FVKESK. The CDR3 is CASSKGANRASPLHF. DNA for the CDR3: TGTGCCAGCAGCAAGGGAGCTAACAGGGCTTCACCCCTCCACTTT.

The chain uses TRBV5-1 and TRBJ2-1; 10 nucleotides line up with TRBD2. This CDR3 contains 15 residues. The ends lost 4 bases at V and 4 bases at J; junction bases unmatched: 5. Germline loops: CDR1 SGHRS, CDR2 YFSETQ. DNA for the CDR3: TGCGCCAGCAGCACCGGGACTAGCGAGTACAATGAGCAGTTCTTC. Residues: CASSTGTSEYNEQFF.

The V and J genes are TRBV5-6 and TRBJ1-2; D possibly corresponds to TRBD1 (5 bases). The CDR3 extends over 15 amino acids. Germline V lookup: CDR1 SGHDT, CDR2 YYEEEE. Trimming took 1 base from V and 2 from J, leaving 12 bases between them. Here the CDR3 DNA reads TGTGCCAGCAGCTTGCCCCTGGGGGTAAACTATGGCTACACCTTC. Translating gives CASSLPLGVNYGYTF.

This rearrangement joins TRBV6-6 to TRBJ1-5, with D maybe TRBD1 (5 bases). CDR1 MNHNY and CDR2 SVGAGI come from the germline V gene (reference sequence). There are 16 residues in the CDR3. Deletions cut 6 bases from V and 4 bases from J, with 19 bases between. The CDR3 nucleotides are TGTGCCAGCAGCTCCTTCAGGGCCGGCTATAATCAGCCCCAGCATTTT. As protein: CASSSFRAGYNQPQHF.

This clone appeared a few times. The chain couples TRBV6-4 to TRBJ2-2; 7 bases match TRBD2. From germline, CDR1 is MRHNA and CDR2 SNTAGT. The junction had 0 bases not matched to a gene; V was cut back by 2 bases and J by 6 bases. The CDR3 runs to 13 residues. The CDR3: CASSDGGAGELFF. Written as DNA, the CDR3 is TGTGCCAGCAGTGACGGGGGGGCCGGGGAGCTGTTTTTT.

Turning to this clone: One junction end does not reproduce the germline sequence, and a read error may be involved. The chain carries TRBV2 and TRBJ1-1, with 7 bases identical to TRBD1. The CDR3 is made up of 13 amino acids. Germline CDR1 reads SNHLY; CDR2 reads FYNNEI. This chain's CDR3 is CASSVADRPDAFF. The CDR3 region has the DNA TGTGCCAGCAGTGTAGCGGACAGGCCTGATGCTTTCTTT.

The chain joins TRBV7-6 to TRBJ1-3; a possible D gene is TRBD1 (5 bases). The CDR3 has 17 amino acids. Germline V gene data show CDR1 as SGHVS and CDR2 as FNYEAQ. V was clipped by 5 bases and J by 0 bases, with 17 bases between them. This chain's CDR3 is CASSVTGATPSGNTIYF. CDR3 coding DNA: TGTGCCAGCAGCGTTACAGGAGCAACCCCCTCTGGAAACACCATATATTTT.

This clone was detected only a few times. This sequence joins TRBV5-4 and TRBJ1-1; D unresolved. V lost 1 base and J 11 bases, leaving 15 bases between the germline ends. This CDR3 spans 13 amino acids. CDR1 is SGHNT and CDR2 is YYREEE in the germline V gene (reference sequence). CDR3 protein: CASSLINSARAFF. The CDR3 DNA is TGTGCCAGCAGCTTGATTAACTCCGCCCGGGCTTTCTTT.

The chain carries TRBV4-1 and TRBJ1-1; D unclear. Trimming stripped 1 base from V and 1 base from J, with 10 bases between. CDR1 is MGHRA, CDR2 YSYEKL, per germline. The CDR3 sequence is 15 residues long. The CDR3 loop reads CASSQAYPENTEAFF. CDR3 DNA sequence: TGCGCCAGCAGCCAAGCATATCCAGAGAACACTGAAGCTTTCTTT.

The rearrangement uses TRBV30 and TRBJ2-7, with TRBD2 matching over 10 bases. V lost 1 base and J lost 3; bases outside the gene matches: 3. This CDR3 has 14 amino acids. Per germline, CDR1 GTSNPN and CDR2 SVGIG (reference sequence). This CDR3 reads CAWSASGSVYEQYF. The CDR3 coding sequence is TGTGCCTGGAGTGCTAGCGGGAGTGTCTACGAGCAGTACTTC.

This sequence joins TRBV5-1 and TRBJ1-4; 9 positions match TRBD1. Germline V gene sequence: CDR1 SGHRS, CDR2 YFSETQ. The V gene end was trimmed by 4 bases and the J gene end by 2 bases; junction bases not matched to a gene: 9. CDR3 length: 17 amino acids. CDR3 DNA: TGCGCCAGCAGCCGAGGACAGGGGAGGGCGACTAATGAAAAACTGTTTTTT. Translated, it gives CASSRGQGRATNEKLFF.

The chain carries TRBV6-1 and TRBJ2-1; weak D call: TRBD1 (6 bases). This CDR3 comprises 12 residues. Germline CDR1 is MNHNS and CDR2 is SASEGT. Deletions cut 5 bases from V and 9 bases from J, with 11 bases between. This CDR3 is CASSSGAAEQFF. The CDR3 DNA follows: TGTGCCAGCAGTTCAGGGGCCGCTGAGCAGTTCTTC.

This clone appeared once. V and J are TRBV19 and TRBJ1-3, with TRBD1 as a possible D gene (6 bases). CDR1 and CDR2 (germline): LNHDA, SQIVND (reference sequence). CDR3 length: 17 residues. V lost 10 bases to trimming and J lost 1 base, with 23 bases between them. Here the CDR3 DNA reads TGTGCCACCCTTCCGGGGACAACGAGAAGTTCTGGAAACACCATATATTTT. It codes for CATLPGTTRSSGNTIYF.

CDR3 bases: TGTGCCAGCAGCTTAGGCCAGTACACCGGGGAGCTGTTTTTT. Translation gives CASSLGQYTGELFF. This rearrangement joins TRBV7-9 to TRBJ2-2, with D unresolved. V was pared by 1 base and J by 3 bases, with 6 bases between. The germline gives CDR1 SEHNR, CDR2 FQNEAQ (reference sequence). This CDR3 contains 14 residues.

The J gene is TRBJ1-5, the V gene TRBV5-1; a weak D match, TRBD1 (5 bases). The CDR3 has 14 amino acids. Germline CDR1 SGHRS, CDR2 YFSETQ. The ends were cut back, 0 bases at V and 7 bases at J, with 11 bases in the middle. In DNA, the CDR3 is TGCGCCAGCAGCTTGGTCGGGGAGGGGCAGCCCCAGCATTTT. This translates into CASSLVGEGQPQHF.

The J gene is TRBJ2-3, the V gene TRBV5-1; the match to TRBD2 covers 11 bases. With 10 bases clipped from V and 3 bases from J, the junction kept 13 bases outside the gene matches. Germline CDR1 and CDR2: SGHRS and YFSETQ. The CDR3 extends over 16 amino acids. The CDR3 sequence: CACNLAGGGGTDTQYF. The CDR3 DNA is TGCGCCTGCAACCTAGCGGGGGGAGGAGGAACAGATACGCAGTATTTT. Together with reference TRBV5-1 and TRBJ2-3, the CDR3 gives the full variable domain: KAGVTQTPRYLIKTRGQQVTLSCSPISGHRSVSWYQQTPGQGLQFLFEYFSETQRNKGNFPGRFSGRQFSNSRSEMNVSTLELGDSALYLCACNLAGGGGTDTQYFGPGTRLTVL.

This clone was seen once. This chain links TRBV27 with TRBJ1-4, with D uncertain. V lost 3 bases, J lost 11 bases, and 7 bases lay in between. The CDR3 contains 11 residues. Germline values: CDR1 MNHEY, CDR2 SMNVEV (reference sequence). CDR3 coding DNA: TGTGCCAGCAGTTTCTCCGAGAAACTGTTTTTT. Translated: CASSFSEKLFF.